This TCR beta chain is from a study of T cell responses to AZD1222 COVID-19 vaccine. Background on the study: Pooled samples include second doses given at about 4 or 12 weeks. General observations from the study: The donor cohort was predominantly white British with a female majority, and clonal diversity may have been underestimated. Reportedly, nearly half of unique spike TCRs recognized epitopes outside B.1.351/B.1.1.7 mutations. The number of AZD1222 recipients seropositive at baseline was only five or six.

Concerning this clone: What it binds is not known.

TCRdb's table, derived via immunoSEQ multiplex PCR, lists solely in-frame clones and lacks some. The top ten clones hold about a fifth of a sample with over 100,000 clones, 85% to 90% of them seen once. Losses at the gene ends were 6 bases for V and 4 bases for J; bases not matched to a gene: 6. The CDR3 is made up of 14 amino acids. Germline V gene sequence: CDR1 LNHDA, CDR2 SQIVND (reference sequence). This specimen consisted of peripheral blood, obtained on day 0 of AZD1222 vaccination. The TCR originated in an adult in good health. V gene TRBV19 combines with J gene TRBJ2-1, with TRBD2 matching over 7 bases. CDR3 nucleotides: TGTGCCAGTAGGCCGGGGGGAAAATACAATGAGCAGTTCTTC. Translated, it gives CASRPGGKYNEQFF.